One T cell receptor (beta chain) is described in this entry. This clone was detected a few times. The antigen this receptor binds is unknown. Per-nucleotide qualities are absent, and no much larger clonotype sits a single base away. This sample was included in a study of beta chain features in type 1 diabetes listed by TCRdb under 2018. Study-level background: Mean age, gender distribution, total cell number and subset yield were not different between patients and healthy donors. Whereas all 30 or so donors provided naive and central memory subsets, regulatory and stem cell-like memory subsets were isolated from just 8 patients and roughly eight healthy donors. A total of under 140,000,000 sorted cells were examined across all samples, and the number of cells per subset was strongly correlated with RNA yield. In the study, TCRB repertoires of sorted circulating CD4+ T cell subsets from recently diagnosed type 1 diabetes patients were compared with those of matched healthy donors. On the study overall, not on this receptor specifically: Naive, central memory and regulatory TCRB repertoires appeared to be more similar among patients than among healthy donors. Type 1 diabetes patients showed a moderate but significant shortening of TCRB CDR3 length in all four CD4+ subsets. Because cDNA was sequenced instead of genomic DNA, activated cells with high expression could be over-represented, although the groups did not differ in activation or CD3 levels. PCR might favor shorter templates, but patient and control samples were amplified and corrected together, so any skew would affect both groups equally. HLA sub-analyses involved small numbers of individuals, so any influence of HLA type on TCRB rearrangement remained unresolved. At VDJ recombination sites, patients with type 1 diabetes made fewer insertions and deleted more nucleotides, a pattern implying thymic rearrangement abnormalities.

Each donor gave one peripheral blood draw, averaging around 120 mL, which was collected into heparinised tubes. Naive, central memory, regulatory and stem cell-like memory CD4+ T cells were sorted on a BD FACSAria II using a panel including CD45RO, CCR7, CD25, CD127, CD95 and CD27. Purity was above 95% for every sorted population. PBMCs were isolated right away by Lymphoprep density gradient centrifugation and were stained directly, without culture. To minimize batch effects, samples were stained and sorted in pairs, one healthy donor with one patient per experiment. The entire isolated RNA was reverse transcribed using the High Capacity cDNA Reverse Transcription Kit, and thus expressed TCRB transcripts were sequenced. Deep immunoSEQ sequencing was performed on naive, central memory and regulatory T cell samples, with an average of about 4 million total reads per sample. Sorted cells were lysed in RLT buffer and RNA was extracted with DNase-treated RNeasy Micro or Mini kits, depending on cell number. To prevent cross-contamination, each cell subset was processed individually, whereas patient and healthy donor samples were processed jointly. Using the immunoSEQ multiplex PCR, TCRB sequences were amplified from cDNA into 87-bp fragments spanning the CDR3 region. Sequencing of the amplicons was performed on the Illumina HiSeq platform. In the paper's pipeline: Synthetic template baselines were used to correct PCR bias computationally, reads within Hamming distance 2 were collapsed together, and singletons that could not be merged were discarded. Reads were aligned against IMGT so that V, D and J genes, CDR3 length and insertions or deletions at six rearrangement sites could be assigned. Clonotype counts were normalized to sorted cell number within each subset before computing true diversity and Gini coefficients with the tcR R package. Repertoire sharing was quantified using the overlap coefficient calculated on TCRB nucleotide sequences. Drawn from immuneACCESS, this table holds only the in-frame rearrangements with V and J called that TCRdb kept. Clones are partly lost; checked studies trace under half to an unresolved V gene and leave the rest unexplained. V and J calls and clone size come straight from that table; D and trimming were deduced from the DNA. This sample comprises some 140,000 clones, about a tenth of them detected only once. Of the sample, approximately 0.68% falls within the top ten clones.

This sequence was found in a man aged 18 to 29 in good health. Sequencing used central memory CD4+ T cells from blood.

The CDR3 protein sequence reads: CASRPVGTGPEKLFF. The sequence in DNA is TGTGCCAGTAGACCCGTCGGGACAGGGCCTGAAAAACTGTTTTTT. The rearrangement joined TRBV19 to TRBJ1-4; the junction holds 9 bases that match TRBD1. The CDR3 spans 15 residues, from the cysteine through the phenylalanine. Only CDR3 DNA is held: 45 bases, read in frame from base 1. For this chain, trimming is 6 bases at the V end and 7 bases at the J end, and the number of junction bases without a gene match is 9. As encoded in the germline V gene (reference sequence), CDR1 is LNHDA while CDR2 is SQIVND.